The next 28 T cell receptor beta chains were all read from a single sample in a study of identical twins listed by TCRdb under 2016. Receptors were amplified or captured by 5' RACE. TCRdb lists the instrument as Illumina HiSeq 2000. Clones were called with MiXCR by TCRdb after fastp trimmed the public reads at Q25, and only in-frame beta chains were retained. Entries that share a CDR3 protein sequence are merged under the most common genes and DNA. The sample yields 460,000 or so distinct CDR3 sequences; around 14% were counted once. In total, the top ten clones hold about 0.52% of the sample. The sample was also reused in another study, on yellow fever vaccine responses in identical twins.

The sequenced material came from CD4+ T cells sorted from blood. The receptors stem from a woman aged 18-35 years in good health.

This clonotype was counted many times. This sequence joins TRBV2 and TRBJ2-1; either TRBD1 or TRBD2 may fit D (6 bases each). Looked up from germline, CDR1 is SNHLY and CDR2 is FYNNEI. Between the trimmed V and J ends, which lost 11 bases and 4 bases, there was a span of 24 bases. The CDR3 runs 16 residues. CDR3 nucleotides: TGTGCCTCCCACCGTGAAGGGGGGACTTTTTACAATGAGCAGTTCTTC. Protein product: CASHREGGTFYNEQFF.

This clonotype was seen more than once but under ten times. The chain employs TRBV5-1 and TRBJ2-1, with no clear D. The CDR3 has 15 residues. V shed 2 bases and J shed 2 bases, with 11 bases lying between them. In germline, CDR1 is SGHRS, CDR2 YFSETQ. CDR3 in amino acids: CASSFASGTYNEQFF. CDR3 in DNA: TGCGCCAGCAGCTTCGCGTCTGGCACCTACAATGAGCAGTTCTTC.

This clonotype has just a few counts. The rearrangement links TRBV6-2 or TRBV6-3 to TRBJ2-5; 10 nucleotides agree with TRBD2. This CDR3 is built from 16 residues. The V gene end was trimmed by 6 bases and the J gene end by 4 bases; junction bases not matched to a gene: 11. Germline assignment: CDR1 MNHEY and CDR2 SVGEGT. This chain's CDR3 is CASRNSRTSGTETQYF. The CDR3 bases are TGTGCCAGCAGAAACAGCCGGACTAGCGGTACAGAGACCCAGTACTTC.

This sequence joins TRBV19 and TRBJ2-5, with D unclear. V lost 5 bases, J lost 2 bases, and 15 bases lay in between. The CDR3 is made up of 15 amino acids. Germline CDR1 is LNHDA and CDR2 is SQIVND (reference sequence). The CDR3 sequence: CASSAWTGQQETQYF. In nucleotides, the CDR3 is TGTGCCAGTAGTGCCTGGACGGGTCAGCAAGAGACCCAGTACTTC. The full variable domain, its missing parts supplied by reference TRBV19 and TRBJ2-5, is DGGITQSPKYLFRKEGQNVTLSCEQNLNHDAMYWYRQDPGQGLRLIYYSQIVNDFQKGDIAEGYSVSREKKESFPLTVTSAQKNPTAFYLCASSAWTGQQETQYFGPGTRLLVL.

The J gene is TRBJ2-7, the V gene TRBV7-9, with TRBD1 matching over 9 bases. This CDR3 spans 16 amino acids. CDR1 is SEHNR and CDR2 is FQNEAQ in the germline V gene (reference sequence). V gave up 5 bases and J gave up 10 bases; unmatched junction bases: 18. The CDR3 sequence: CASSPPRGQGGRNQYF. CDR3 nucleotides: TGTGCCAGCAGCCCCCCCCGGGGACAGGGTGGGCGGAATCAGTACTTC.

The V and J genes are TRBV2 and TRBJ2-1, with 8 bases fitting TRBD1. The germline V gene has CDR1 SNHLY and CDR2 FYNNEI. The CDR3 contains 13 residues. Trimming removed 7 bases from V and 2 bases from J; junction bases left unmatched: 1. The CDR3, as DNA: TGTGCCAGCAACAGGGGGACCTACAATGAGCAGTTCTTC. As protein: CASNRGTYNEQFF.

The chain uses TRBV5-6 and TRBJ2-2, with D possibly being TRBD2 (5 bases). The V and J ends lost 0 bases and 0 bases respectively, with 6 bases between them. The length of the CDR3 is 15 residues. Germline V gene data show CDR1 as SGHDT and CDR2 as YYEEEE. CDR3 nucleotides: TGTGCCAGCAGCTTGGACGGGGCGAACACCGGGGAGCTGTTTTTT. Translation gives CASSLDGANTGELFF.

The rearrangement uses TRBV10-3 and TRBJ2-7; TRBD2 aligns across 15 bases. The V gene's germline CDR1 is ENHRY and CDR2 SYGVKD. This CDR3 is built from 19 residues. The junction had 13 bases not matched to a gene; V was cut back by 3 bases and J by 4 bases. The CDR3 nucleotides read TGTGCCATCAGTGAACCCCTGGGGGGACTAGCGGGAGGCGGTTACGAGCAGTACTTC. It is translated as CAISEPLGGLAGGGYEQYF.

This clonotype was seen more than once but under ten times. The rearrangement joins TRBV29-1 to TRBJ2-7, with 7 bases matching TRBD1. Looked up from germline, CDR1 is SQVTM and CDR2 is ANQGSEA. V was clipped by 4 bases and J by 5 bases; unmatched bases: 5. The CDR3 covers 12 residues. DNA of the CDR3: TGCAGCGTTGGACAGGGTATCCACGAGCAGTACTTC. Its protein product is CSVGQGIHEQYF.

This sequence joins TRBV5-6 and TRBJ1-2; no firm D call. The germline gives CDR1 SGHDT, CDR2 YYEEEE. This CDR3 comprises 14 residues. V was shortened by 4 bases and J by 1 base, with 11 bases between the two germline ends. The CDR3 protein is CASSPERYNYGYTF. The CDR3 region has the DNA TGTGCCAGCAGCCCGGAGAGGTATAACTATGGCTACACCTTC. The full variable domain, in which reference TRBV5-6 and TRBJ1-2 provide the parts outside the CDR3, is DAGVTQSPTHLIKTRGQQVTLRCSPKSGHDTVSWYQQALGQGPQFIFQYYEEEERQRGNFPDRFSGHQFPNYSSELNVNALLLGDSALYLCASSPERYNYGYTFGSGTRLTVV.

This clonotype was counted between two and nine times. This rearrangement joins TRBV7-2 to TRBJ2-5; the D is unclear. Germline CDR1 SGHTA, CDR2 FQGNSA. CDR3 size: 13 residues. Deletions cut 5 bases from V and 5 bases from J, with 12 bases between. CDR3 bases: TGTGCCAGCAGCCAACGTACGACCGAGACCCAGTACTTC. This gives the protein CASSQRTTETQYF.

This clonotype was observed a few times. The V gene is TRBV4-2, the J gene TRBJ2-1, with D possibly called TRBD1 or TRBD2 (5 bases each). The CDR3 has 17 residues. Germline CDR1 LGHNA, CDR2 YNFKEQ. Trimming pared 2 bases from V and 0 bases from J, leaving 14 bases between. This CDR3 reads CASSQRGTESSYNEQFF. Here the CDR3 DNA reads TGTGCCAGCAGCCAAAGAGGGACCGAGAGCTCCTACAATGAGCAGTTCTTC.

The CDR3 sequence is CSAGGRLQETQYF. As DNA, the CDR3 is TGCAGTGCGGGGGGCCGGCTCCAAGAGACCCAGTACTTC. The chain joins TRBV20-1 to TRBJ2-5; D is tentatively TRBD1 or TRBD2 (6 bases each). V lost 6 bases and J 1 base, leaving 12 bases between the germline ends. CDR3 length equals 13 residues. The germline V gene has CDR1 DFQATT and CDR2 SNEGSKA (reference sequence).

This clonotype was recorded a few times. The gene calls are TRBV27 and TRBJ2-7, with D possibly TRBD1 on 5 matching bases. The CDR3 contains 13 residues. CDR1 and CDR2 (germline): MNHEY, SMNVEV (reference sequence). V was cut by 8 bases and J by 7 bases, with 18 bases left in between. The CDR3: CASSDRTSQEQYF. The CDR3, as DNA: TGTGCCAGCTCTGACAGAACGTCGCAAGAGCAGTACTTC.

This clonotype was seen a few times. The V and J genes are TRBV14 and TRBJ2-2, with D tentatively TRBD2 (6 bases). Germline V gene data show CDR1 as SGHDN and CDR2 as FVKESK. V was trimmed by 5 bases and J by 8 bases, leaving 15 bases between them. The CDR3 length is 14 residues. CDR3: CASSGLSRNGELFF. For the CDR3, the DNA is TGTGCCAGCAGCGGACTATCCCGGAATGGGGAGCTGTTTTTT.

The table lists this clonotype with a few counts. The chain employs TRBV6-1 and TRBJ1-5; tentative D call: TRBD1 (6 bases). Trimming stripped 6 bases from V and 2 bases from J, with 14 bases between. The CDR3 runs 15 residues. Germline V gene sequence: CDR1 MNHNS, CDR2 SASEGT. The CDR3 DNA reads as TGTGCCAGCAGAGGGGGGCAGAGGGGCAATCAGCCCCAGCATTTT. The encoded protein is CASRGGQRGNQPQHF.

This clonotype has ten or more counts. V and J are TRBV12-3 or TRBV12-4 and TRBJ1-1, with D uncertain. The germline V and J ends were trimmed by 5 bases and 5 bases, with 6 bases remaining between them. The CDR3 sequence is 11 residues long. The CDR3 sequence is CASSPSTEAFF. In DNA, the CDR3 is TGTGCCAGCAGTCCCTCAACTGAAGCTTTCTTT.

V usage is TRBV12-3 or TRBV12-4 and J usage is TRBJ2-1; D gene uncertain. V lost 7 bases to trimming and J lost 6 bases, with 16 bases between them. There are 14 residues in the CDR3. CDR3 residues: CASNSDKIINEQFF. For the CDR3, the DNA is TGTGCCAGCAACAGCGACAAAATAATCAATGAGCAGTTCTTC.

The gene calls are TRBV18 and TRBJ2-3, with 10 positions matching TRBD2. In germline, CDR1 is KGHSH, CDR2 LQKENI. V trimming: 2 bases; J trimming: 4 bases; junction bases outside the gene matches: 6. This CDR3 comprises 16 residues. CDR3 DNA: TGTGCCAGCTCACCAGAACTAGCGGGACCGTCAGATACGCAGTATTTT. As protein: CASSPELAGPSDTQYF.

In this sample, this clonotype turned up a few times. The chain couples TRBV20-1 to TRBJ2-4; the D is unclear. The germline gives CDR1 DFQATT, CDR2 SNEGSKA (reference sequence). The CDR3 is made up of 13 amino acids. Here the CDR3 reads CSLPGSAKNIQYF. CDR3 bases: TGCAGCTTACCCGGGTCAGCCAAAAACATTCAGTACTTC.

In DNA form, the CDR3 reads TGTGCCAGCAGGCCCAGGCGAGCTAATGAGCAGTTCTTC. Encoded protein: CASRPRRANEQFF. The chain is built from TRBV3-1 and TRBJ2-1, with D unclear. The V gene's germline CDR1 is LGHDT and CDR2 YNNKEL (reference sequence). Trimming pared 6 bases from V and 7 bases from J, leaving 13 bases between. The length of the CDR3 is 13 residues.

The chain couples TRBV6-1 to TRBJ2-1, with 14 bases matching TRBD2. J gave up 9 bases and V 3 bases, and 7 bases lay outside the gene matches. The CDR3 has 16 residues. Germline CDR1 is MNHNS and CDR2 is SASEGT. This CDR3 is CASSEGTSGSQAEQFF. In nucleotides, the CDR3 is TGTGCCAGCAGTGAGGGGACTAGCGGGAGTCAGGCTGAGCAGTTCTTC.

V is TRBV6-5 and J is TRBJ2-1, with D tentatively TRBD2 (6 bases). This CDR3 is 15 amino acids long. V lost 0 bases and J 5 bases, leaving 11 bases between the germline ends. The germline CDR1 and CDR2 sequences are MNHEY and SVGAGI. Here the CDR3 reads CASSYSRRVDNEQFF. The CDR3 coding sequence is TGTGCCAGCAGTTACTCCAGGAGGGTGGACAATGAGCAGTTCTTC.

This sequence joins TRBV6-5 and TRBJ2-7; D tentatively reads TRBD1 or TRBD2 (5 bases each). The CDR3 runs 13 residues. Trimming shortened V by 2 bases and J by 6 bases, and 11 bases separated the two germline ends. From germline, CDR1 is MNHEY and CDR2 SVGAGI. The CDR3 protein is CASSYVPGSEQYF. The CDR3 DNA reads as TGTGCCAGCAGTTACGTCCCAGGGAGCGAGCAGTACTTC.

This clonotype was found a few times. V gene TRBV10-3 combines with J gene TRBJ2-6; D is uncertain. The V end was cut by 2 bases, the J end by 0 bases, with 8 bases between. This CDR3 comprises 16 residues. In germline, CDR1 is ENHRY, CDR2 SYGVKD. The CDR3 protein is CAISEGGHSGANVLTF. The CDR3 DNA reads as TGTGCCATCAGTGAGGGCGGCCACTCTGGGGCCAACGTCCTGACTTTC.

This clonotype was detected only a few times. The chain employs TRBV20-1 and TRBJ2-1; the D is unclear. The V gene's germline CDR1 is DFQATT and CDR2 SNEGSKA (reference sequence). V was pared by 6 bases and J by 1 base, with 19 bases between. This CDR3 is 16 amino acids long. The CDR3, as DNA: TGCAGTGCCGAGCCGGCCTTGGGCGTTTCCTACAATGAGCAGTTCTTC. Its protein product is CSAEPALGVSYNEQFF.

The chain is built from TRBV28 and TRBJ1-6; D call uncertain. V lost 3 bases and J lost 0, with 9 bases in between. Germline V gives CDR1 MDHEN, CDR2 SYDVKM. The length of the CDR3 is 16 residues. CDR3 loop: CASSLIRSSYNSPLHF. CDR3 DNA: TGTGCCAGCAGTTTGATAAGGAGCTCCTATAATTCACCCCTCCACTTT.

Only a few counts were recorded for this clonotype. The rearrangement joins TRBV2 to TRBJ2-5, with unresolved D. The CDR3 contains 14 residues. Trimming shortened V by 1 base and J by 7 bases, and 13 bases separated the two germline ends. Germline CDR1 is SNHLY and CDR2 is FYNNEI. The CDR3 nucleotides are TGTGCCAGCAGTGAAGGGGGTCTCCTCGCGACCCAGTACTTC. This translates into CASSEGGLLATQYF. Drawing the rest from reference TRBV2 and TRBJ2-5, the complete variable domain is EPEVTQTPSHQVTQMGQEVILRCVPISNHLYFYWYRQILGQKVEFLVSFYNNEISEKSEIFDDQFSVERPDGSNFTLKIRSTKLEDSAMYFCASSEGGLLATQYFGPGTRLLVL.